These T cell receptor beta chains were read from a single sample in a study of cytomegalovirus exposure and HLA in healthy donors. The assay was immunoSEQ multiplex PCR, and TCRdb's table has in-frame clones only and misses some. Of about 200,000 clones in the sample, around three quarters were seen once. The material sequenced was PBMCs. These receptors were collected from a woman younger than 45 in good health and CMV-seropositive. The CDR3 runs from the conserved cysteine through the conserved F or W. D genes are given only for firm matches. Expanded clones get a size class; other rows say once, few or many, or leave the size out.

clone_size j_call v_call d_call cdr3_length cdr3_aa cdr3_nt
NA TRBJ2-7 TRBV2 TRBD2 16 CASSEALSGGAYEQYF TGTGCCAGCAGTGAAGCTCTTAGCGGGGGAGCCTACGAGCAGTACTTC
NA TRBJ2-3 TRBV28 TRBD2 16 CASEGRTSGVPDTQYF TGTGCCAGCGAGGGCCGGACTAGTGGGGTTCCAGATACGCAGTATTTT
NA TRBJ1-6 TRBV6-4 TRBD1 15 CASSDSPGGNSPLHF TGTGCCAGCAGTGACTCACCAGGGGGCAATTCACCCCTCCACTTT
NA TRBJ2-3 TRBV11-2 TRBD1 14 CASSLRGPSDTQYF TGTGCCAGCAGCTTGAGGGGGCCCTCAGATACGCAGTATTTT
NA TRBJ2-7 TRBV2 TRBD1 15 CASSWRGQGGHEQYF TGTGCCAGCAGTTGGCGGGGACAGGGGGGCCACGAGCAGTACTTC
NA TRBJ1-3 TRBV7-8 TRBD1 15 CASSTPRGLGNTIYF TGTGCCAGCAGCACCCCCAGGGGGCTTGGAAACACCATATATTTT
NA TRBJ2-7 TRBV9 TRBD2 16 CASSAGLAVSSYEQYF TGTGCCAGCAGCGCGGGACTAGCGGTCTCCTCCTACGAGCAGTACTTC
NA TRBJ1-5 TRBV7-9 NA 17 CASSTNRDNSGNQPQHF TGTGCCAGCAGCACAAACCGGGACAACTCAGGGAATCAGCCCCAGCATTTT
NA TRBJ2-1 TRBV9 TRBD2 14 CASSGTSGYNEQFF TGTGCCAGCAGCGGGACTAGTGGCTACAATGAGCAGTTCTTC
NA TRBJ2-7 TRBV15 TRBD1 16 CATSIVVTGDSYEQYF TGTGCCACCAGCATAGTGGTAACAGGGGACTCCTACGAGCAGTACTTC
once TRBJ1-2 TRBV2 NA 13 CASSNTENYGYTF TGTGCCAGCAGCAATACAGAGAACTATGGCTACACCTTC
NA TRBJ2-5 TRBV18 TRBD1 15 CASSLVTGAEETQYF TGTGCCAGCTCCCTCGTGACAGGGGCGGAAGAGACCCAGTACTTC
NA TRBJ2-5 TRBV7-8 NA 15 CASSRIGTRPETQYF TGTGCCAGCAGCCGAATCGGGACAAGGCCAGAGACCCAGTACTTC